The next 5 T cell receptor beta chains were all read from a single sample in a study of shared clonotypes between healthy human individuals. This table comes from immunoSEQ multiplex PCR, and its TCRdb copy is limited to in-frame clones, with some not included. The sample holds about 1,500,000 clones, around 97% seen once. The sample taken for sequencing was naive CD4+ T cells sorted from blood. Subset reported: CD45RA+ positively selected. The receptor set was obtained from a man under 40 in good health.

The chain is built from TRBV18 and TRBJ2-6; D is undetermined. This CDR3 region has 13 residues. Germline V gene data show CDR1 as KGHSH and CDR2 as LQKENI. Trimming removed 3 bases at V and 6 bases at J, with 6 bases between. The CDR3 sequence is CASSPDLANVLTF. The DNA for the CDR3 is TGTGCCAGCTCACCCGACCTGGCCAACGTCCTGACTTTC.

This clone occurred once. The CDR3 loop is CASSQVTSGSGEQFF. DNA of the CDR3: TGTGCCAGCAGCCAAGTAACTAGCGGGAGCGGCGAGCAGTTCTTC. This rearrangement joins TRBV4-2 to TRBJ2-1, with 11 bases lining up with TRBD2. Losses at the gene ends were 1 base for V and 10 bases for J; bases not matched to a gene: 6. There are 15 residues in the CDR3. The germline V gene encodes CDR1 LGHNA and CDR2 YNFKEQ.

This chain connects TRBV18 to TRBJ2-7; 12 nucleotides agree with TRBD2. The V and J ends lost 3 bases and 4 bases, in that order; junction bases with no gene match: 4. The V gene's germline CDR1 is KGHSH and CDR2 LQKENI. The length of the CDR3 is 15 residues. As DNA, the CDR3 is TGTGCCAGCTCACCTACGACTAGCGGGAGTTACGAGCAGTACTTC. As protein: CASSPTTSGSYEQYF.

The gene calls are TRBV2 and TRBJ2-5, with 8 bases matching TRBD2. This CDR3 has 13 amino acids. CDR1 is SNHLY, CDR2 FYNNEI, per germline. Germline trimming cut 8 bases from V and 7 bases from J; bases unmatched to any gene: 9. CDR3 bases: TGTGCCAGCGCGACCGGGAGGGAGAGGACCCAGTACTTC. Its translation is CASATGRERTQYF.

The V and J genes are TRBV6-5 and TRBJ2-1; D ambiguous. Trimming pared 7 bases from V and 7 bases from J, leaving 8 bases between. Germline CDR1 is MNHEY and CDR2 is SVGAGI. The CDR3 extends over 11 amino acids. The CDR3, as DNA: TGTGCCAGCATCAACAGTAATGAGCAGTTCTTC. Protein: CASINSNEQFF.